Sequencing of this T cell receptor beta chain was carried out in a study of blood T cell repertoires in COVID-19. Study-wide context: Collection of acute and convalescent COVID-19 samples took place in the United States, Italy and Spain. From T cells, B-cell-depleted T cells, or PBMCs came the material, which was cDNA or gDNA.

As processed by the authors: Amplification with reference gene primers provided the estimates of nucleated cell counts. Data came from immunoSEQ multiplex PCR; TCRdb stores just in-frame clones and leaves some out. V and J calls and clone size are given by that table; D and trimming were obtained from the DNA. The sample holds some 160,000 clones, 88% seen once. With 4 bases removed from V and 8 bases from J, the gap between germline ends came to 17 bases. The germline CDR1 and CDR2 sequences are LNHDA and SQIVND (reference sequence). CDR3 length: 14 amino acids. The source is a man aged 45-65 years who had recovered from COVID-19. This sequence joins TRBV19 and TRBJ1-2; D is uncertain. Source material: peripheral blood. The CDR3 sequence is CASSSITGERGYTF. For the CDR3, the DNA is TGTGCCAGTAGTAGTATAACGGGCGAGCGGGGCTACACCTTC.